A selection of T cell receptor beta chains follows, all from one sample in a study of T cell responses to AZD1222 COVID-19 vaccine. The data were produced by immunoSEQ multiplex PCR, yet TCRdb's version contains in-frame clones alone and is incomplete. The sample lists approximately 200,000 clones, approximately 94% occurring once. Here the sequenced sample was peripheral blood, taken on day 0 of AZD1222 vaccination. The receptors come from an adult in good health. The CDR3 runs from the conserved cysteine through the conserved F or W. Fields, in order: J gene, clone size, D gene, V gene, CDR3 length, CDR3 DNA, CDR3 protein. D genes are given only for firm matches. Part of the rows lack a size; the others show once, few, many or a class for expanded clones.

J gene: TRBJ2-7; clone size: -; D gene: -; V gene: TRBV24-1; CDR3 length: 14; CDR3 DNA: TGTGCCACCAGTGATTTGGGGCAGCCCTACGAGCAGTACTTC; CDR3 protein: CATSDLGQPYEQYF
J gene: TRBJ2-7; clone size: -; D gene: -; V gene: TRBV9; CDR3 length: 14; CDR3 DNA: TGTGCCAGCAGCACCGATGGCAGCTACTACGAGCAGTACTTC; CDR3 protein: CASSTDGSYYEQYF
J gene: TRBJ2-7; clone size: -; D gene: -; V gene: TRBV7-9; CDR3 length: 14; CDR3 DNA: TGTGCCAGCAGCTTACTCCCAGGGTGGAGCGAGCAGTACTTC; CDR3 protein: CASSLLPGWSEQYF
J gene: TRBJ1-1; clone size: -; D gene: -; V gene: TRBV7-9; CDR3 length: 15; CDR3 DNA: TGTGCCAGCAGCTTTAGCTCAGCCCCTCGCTCTGAAGCTTTCTTT; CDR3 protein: CASSFSSAPRSEAFF
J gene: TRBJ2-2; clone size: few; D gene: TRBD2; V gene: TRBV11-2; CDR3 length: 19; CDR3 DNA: TGTGCCAGCAGCCCACTCGGGACTAGCGGGAGCGTCGGCACCGGGGAGCTGTTTTTT; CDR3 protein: CASSPLGTSGSVGTGELFF
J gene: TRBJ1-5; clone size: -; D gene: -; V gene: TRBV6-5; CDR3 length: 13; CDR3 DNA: TGTGCCAGCAGAAACGGGGGGGAATCGCCCCAGCATTTT; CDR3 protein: CASRNGGESPQHF
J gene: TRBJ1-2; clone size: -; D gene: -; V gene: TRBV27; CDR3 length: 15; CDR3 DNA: TGTGCCAGCAGTTTAAGGGGACACACTAACTATGGCTACACCTTC; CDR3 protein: CASSLRGHTNYGYTF
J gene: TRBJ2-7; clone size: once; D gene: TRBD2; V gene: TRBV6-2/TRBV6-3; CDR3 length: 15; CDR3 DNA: TGTGCCAGCAGTCAGATAACTAGCGGCCAAGACGAGCAGTACTTC; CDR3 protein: CASSQITSGQDEQYF
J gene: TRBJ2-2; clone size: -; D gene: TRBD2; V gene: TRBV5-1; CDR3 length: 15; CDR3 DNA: TGCGCCAGCCGCCTTTGGGGGAGGGAGACCGGGGAGCTGTTTTTT; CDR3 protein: CASRLWGRETGELFF
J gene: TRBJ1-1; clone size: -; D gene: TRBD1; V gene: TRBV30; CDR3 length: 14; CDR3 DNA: TGTGCCTGGAGTGTTGGCAGGGGGGACACTGAAGCTTTCTTT; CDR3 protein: CAWSVGRGDTEAFF
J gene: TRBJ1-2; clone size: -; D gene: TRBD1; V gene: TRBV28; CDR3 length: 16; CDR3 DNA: TGTGCCAGCAGATTTCCAAGGGACAGCCAAAACTATGGCTACACCTTC; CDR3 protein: CASRFPRDSQNYGYTF
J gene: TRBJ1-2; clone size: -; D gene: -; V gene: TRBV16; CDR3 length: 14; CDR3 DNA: TGTGCCAGCAGCTATACCGGGACGGTCTATGGCTACACCTTC; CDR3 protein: CASSYTGTVYGYTF
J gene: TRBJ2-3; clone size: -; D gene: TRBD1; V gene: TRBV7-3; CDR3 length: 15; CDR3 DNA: TGTGCCAGCAGCTCCGGACAGGGGAGCACAGATACGCAGTATTTT; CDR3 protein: CASSSGQGSTDTQYF
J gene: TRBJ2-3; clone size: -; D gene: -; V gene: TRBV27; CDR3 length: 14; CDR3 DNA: TGTGCCAGCAGTTTTAACTTTGTCACAGATACGCAGTATTTT; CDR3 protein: CASSFNFVTDTQYF
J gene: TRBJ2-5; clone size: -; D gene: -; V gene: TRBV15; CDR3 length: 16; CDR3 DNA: TGTGCCACCAGCAGAGGCGGTAGCGGTGAGGGGGGGACCCAGTACTTC; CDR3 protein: CATSRGGSGEGGTQYF
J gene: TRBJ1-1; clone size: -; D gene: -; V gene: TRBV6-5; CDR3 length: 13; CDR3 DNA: TGTGCCAGCAGTTACCCCGGGAACACTGAAGCTTTCTTT; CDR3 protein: CASSYPGNTEAFF
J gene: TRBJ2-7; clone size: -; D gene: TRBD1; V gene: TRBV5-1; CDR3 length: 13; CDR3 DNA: TGCGCCAGCAGCGCGTCCGGGACAGGGAAGCAGTACTTC; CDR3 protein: CASSASGTGKQYF
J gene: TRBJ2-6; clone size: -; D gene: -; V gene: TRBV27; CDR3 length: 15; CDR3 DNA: TGTGCCAGCAGTTTAGGGACTCCTGGGGCCAACGTCCTGACTTTC; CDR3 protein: CASSLGTPGANVLTF
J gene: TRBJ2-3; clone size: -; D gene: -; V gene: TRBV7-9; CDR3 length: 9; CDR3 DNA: TGTGCCAGTGGGGATACGCAGTATTTT; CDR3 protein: CASGDTQYF
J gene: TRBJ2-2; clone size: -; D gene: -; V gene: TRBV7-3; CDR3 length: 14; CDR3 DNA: TGTGCCAGCAGCCCTGCCTGGCAGCCCGGGGAGCTGTTTTTT; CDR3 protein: CASSPAWQPGELFF
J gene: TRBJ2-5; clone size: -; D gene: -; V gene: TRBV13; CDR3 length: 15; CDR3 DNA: TGTGCCAGCAGCTTAAAACCCCAGGGAATAGAGACCCAGTACTTC; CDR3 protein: CASSLKPQGIETQYF
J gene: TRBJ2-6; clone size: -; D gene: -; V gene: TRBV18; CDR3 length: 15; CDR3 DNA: TGTGCCAGCTCACCCGGTGCCACTGGGGCCAACGTCCTGACTTTC; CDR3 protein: CASSPGATGANVLTF
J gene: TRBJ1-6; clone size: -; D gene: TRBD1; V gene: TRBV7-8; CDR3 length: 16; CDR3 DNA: TGTGCCAGCGTCAGGGGACAGGTTCCCTATAATTCACCCCTCCACTTT; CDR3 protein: CASVRGQVPYNSPLHF
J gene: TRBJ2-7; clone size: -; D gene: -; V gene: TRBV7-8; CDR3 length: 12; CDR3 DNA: TGTGCCAGCAGCTTAGACCAATACGAGCAGTACTTC; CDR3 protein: CASSLDQYEQYF
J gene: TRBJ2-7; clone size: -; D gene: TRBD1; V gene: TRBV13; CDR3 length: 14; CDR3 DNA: TGTGCCAGCAGCTTACAGGGGGCTGCCTACGAGCAGTACTTC; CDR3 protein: CASSLQGAAYEQYF
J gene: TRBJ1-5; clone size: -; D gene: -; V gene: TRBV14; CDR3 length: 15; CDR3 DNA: TGTGCCAGCAGCCAAGGGGGGGCAGGCAATCAGCCCCAGCATTTT; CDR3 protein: CASSQGGAGNQPQHF
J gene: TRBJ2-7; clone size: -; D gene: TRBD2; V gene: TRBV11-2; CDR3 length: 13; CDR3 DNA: TGTGCCAGCAGCTTAAGCGGGAATTACGAGCAGTACTTC; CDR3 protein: CASSLSGNYEQYF
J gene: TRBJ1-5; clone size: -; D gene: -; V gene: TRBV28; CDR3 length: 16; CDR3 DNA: TGTGCCAGCAATACATTGTGGGCGGCGGGCAATCAGCCCCAGCATTTT; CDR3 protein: CASNTLWAAGNQPQHF
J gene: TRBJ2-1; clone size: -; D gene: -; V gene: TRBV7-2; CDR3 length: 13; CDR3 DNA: TGTGCCAGCAGCGACACCGGCTGGGGTGAGCAGTTCTTC; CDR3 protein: CASSDTGWGEQFF
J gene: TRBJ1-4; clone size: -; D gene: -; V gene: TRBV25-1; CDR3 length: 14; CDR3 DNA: TGTGCCAGCAGTGAATGGGGGGATAATGAAAAACTGTTTTTT; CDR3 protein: CASSEWGDNEKLFF
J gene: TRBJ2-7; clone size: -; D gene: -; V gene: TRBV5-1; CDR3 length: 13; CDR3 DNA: TGCGCCAGCAGCCTCCGGGACGCCACAGAGCAGTACTTC; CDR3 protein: CASSLRDATEQYF
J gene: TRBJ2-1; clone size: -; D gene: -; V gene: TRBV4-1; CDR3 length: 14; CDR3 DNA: TGCGCCAGCAGCCCGGGATCGGACTTCGGGATGGTGTTCTTC; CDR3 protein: CASSPGSDFGMVFF
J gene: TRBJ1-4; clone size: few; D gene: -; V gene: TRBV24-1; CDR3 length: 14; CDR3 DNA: TGTGCCACCAGTGACCAGGGAAGTGGTGAAAAACTGTTTTTT; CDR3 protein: CATSDQGSGEKLFF
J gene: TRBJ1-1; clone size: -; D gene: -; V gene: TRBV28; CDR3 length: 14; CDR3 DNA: TGTGCCAGCAGTTCTCCCTCGCCCAACACTGAAGCTTTCTTT; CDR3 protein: CASSSPSPNTEAFF
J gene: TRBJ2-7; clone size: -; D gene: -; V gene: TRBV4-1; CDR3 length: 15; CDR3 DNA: TGCGCCAGCAGCCAAGTTATAGGACAAAGCTACGAGCAGTACTTC; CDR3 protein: CASSQVIGQSYEQYF
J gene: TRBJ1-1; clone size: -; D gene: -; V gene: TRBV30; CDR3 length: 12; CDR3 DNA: TGTGCCTGGAGTGACGGGAACACTGAAGCTTTCTTT; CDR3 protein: CAWSDGNTEAFF
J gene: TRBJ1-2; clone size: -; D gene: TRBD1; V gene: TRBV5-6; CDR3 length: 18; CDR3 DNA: TGTGCCAGCAGCTTGTTTGGCGCCAGGGGGGACGACAACTATGGCTACACCTTC; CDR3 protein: CASSLFGARGDDNYGYTF
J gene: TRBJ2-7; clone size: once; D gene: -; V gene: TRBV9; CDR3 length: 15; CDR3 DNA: TGTGCCAGCAGCGTAGATGCAGGGCTATCCCTCGAGCAGTACTTC; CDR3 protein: CASSVDAGLSLEQYF
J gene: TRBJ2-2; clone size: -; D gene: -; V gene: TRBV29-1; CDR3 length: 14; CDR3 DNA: TGCAGCGTTGCCGGGACGGCGAACACCGGGGAGCTGTTTTTT; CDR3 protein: CSVAGTANTGELFF
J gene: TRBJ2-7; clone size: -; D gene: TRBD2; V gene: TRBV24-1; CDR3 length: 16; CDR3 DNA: TGTGCCACCAGTGTGGGGACTAGCGGGAGGGCCTACGAGCAGTACTTC; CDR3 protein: CATSVGTSGRAYEQYF
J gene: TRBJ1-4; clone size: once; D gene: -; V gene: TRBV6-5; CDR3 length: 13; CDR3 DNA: TGTGCCAGCAGACCAATAGGGGGTGAAAAACTGTTTTTT; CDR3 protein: CASRPIGGEKLFF
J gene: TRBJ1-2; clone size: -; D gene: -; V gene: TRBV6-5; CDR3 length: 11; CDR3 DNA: TGTGCCAGCACCTCCTTACAGGGCTACACCTTC; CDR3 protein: CASTSLQGYTF
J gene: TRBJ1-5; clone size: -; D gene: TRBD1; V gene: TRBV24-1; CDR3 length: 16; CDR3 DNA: TGTGCCACCAGTGACCGGACAGGAGGACCTGTTTTGGCCCAGCATTTT; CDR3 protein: CATSDRTGGPVLAQHF
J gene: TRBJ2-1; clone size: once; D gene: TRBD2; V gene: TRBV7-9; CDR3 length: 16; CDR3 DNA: TGTGCCAGCAGCTTATTTCCGGGAGGAAGGGACAATGAGCAGTTCTTC; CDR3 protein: CASSLFPGGRDNEQFF
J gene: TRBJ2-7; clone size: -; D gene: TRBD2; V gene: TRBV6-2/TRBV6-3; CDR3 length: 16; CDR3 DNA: TGTGCCAGCAGTGGGCCTAGCGGGGCCCTCTCCTACGAGCAGTACTTC; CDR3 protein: CASSGPSGALSYEQYF
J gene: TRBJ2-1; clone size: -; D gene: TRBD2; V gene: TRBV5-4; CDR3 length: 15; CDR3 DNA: TGTGCCAGCAGCCCCGGACTAGCGGACAACAATGAGCAGTTCTTC; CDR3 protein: CASSPGLADNNEQFF
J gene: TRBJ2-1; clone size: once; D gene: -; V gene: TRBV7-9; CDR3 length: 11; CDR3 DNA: TGTGCCAGCAGCCCTATCGATGAGCAGTTCTTC; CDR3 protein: CASSPIDEQFF
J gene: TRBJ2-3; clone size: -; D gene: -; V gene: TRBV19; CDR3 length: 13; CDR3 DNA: TGTGCCAGTAGTGAGAGAGGCACAGATACGCAGTATTTT; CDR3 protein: CASSERGTDTQYF
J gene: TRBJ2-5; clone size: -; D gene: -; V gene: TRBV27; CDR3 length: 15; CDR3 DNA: TGTGCCAGCAGTCCCCGGGACCGAGCCGTTGAGACCCAGTACTTC; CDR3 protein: CASSPRDRAVETQYF
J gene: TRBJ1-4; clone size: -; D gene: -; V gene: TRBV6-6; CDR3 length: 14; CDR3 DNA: TGTGCCAGTCAGAACAGGGTAACTAATGAAAAACTGTTTTTT; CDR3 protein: CASQNRVTNEKLFF
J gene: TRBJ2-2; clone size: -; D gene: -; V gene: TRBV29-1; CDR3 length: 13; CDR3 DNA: TGCAGCGTTCGAGGGAGAGACACCGGGGAGCTGTTTTTT; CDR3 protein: CSVRGRDTGELFF
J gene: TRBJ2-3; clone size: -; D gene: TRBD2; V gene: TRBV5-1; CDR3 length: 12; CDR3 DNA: TGCGCCAGCCGGGGGGGAACAGATACGCAGTATTTT; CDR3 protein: CASRGGTDTQYF
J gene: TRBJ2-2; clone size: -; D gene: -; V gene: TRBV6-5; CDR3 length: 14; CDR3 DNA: TGTGCCAGCAGTAGCCGGGCCAAGACCGGGGAGCTGTTTTTT; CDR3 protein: CASSSRAKTGELFF
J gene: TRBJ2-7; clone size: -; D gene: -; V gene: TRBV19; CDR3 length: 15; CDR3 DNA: TGTGCCAGTAGTCCCAGGACGGGACGGGGCTACGAGCAGTACTTC; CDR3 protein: CASSPRTGRGYEQYF
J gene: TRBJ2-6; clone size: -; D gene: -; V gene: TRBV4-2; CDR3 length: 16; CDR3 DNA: TGTGCCAGCAGCCAAGATACAGGCTCTGGGGCCAACGTCCTGACTTTC; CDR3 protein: CASSQDTGSGANVLTF
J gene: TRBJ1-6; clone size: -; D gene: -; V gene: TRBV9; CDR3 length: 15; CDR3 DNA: TGTGCCAGCAGTAATTCGGGCTCCTATAATTCACCCCTCCACTTT; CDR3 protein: CASSNSGSYNSPLHF